Listed below are T cell receptor beta chains from one sample, sequenced in a study of control samples from healthy donors and cancer patients. Method: immunoSEQ multiplex PCR; TCRdb's copy keeps in-frame clones and lacks some. The sample holds about 97,000 clones, around 92% seen once. The sequenced sample was blood. All receptors come from a woman younger than 30 in good health. The CDR3 runs from the conserved cysteine through the conserved F or W. The D gene is left open where the match is weak. Not every row has a clone size; where given, it reads once, few, many or a size class.

J: TRBJ2-3; length: 14; D: NA; V: TRBV7-9; size: NA; CDR3: CASSLGQSKDTQYF; DNA: TGTGCCAGCAGCTTAGGACAGAGCAAGGATACGCAGTATTTT
J: TRBJ2-5; length: 20; D: TRBD2; V: TRBV14; size: NA; CDR3: CASSQAGERGTSLWGETQYF; DNA: TGTGCCAGCAGCCAAGCTGGAGAAAGAGGGACTAGCCTGTGGGGAGAGACCCAGTACTTC
J: TRBJ2-3; length: 16; D: TRBD2; V: TRBV5-4; size: NA; CDR3: CASSLEPSGLTDTQYF; DNA: TGTGCCAGCAGCTTGGAGCCTAGCGGACTCACAGATACGCAGTATTTT
J: TRBJ2-7; length: 13; D: NA; V: TRBV19; size: NA; CDR3: CASSIEGSGFQYF; DNA: TGTGCCAGTAGTATAGAGGGTTCGGGGTTTCAGTACTTC
J: TRBJ2-1; length: 15; D: TRBD2; V: TRBV6-4; size: NA; CDR3: CASSGTSGGYNEQFF; DNA: TGTGCCAGCAGTGGAACTAGCGGGGGCTACAATGAGCAGTTCTTC
J: TRBJ1-1; length: 14; D: NA; V: TRBV29-1; size: NA; CDR3: CSFNRGSLGTEAFF; DNA: TGCAGCTTCAATAGGGGCTCCTTGGGGACTGAAGCTTTCTTT
J: TRBJ1-1; length: 16; D: TRBD1; V: TRBV9; size: NA; CDR3: CASSRGTEALNTEAFF; DNA: TGTGCCAGCAGCCGGGGGACAGAAGCTTTGAACACTGAAGCTTTCTTT
J: TRBJ2-7; length: 12; D: NA; V: TRBV6-6; size: NA; CDR3: CASSPRDGLEYF; DNA: TGTGCCAGCAGTCCCAGGGACGGTTTAGAGTACTTC
J: TRBJ1-6; length: 18; D: NA; V: TRBV14; size: NA; CDR3: CASSQDVAEGVYNSPLHF; DNA: TGTGCCAGCAGCCAAGATGTAGCTGAAGGCGTTTATAATTCACCCCTCCACTTT
J: TRBJ2-7; length: 14; D: NA; V: TRBV3-1/TRBV3-2; size: NA; CDR3: CASRPTGPFSEQYF; DNA: TGTGCCAGCAGACCGACAGGCCCCTTTTCCGAGCAGTACTTC
J: TRBJ2-4; length: 16; D: NA; V: TRBV20-1; size: NA; CDR3: CSASRQAELAKNIQYF; DNA: TGCAGTGCTAGTAGGCAGGCCGAACTAGCCAAAAACATTCAGTACTTC
J: TRBJ1-4; length: 14; D: TRBD1; V: TRBV6-5; size: NA; CDR3: CASRNRGLREKLFF; DNA: TGTGCCAGCAGGAACAGGGGATTAAGGGAAAAACTGTTTTTT
J: TRBJ1-1; length: 14; D: TRBD1; V: TRBV7-9; size: NA; CDR3: CASSPGGGSTEAFF; DNA: TGTGCCAGCAGCCCAGGGGGCGGGAGCACTGAAGCTTTCTTT
J: TRBJ1-1; length: 13; D: NA; V: TRBV28; size: NA; CDR3: CASSSVGYTEAFF; DNA: TGTGCCAGCAGTTCGGTGGGTTACACTGAAGCTTTCTTT
J: TRBJ1-3; length: 15; D: NA; V: TRBV2; size: once; CDR3: CASSEDRVAGNTIYF; DNA: TGTGCCAGCAGTGAAGACAGGGTCGCTGGAAACACCATATATTTT
J: TRBJ1-6; length: 15; D: TRBD1; V: TRBV9; size: NA; CDR3: CASSGYGTGNSPLHF; DNA: TGTGCCAGCAGCGGGTACGGGACAGGGAATTCACCCCTCCACTTT
J: TRBJ1-1; length: 14; D: TRBD1; V: TRBV9; size: NA; CDR3: CASSLGQGNTEAFF; DNA: TGTGCCAGCAGTCTGGGACAGGGGAACACTGAAGCTTTCTTT
J: TRBJ1-5; length: 17; D: NA; V: TRBV15; size: NA; CDR3: CATSRGVVTDSNQPQHF; DNA: TGTGCCACCAGCAGAGGAGTCGTGACGGATAGCAATCAGCCCCAGCATTTT
J: TRBJ1-5; length: 13; D: NA; V: TRBV18; size: NA; CDR3: CASSPGQPGPQHF; DNA: TGTGCCAGCTCACCTGGACAGCCCGGGCCCCAGCATTTT
J: TRBJ1-1; length: 11; D: NA; V: TRBV19; size: once; CDR3: CASRGNTEAFF; DNA: TGTGCCAGTAGGGGGAACACTGAAGCTTTCTTT
J: TRBJ2-3; length: 15; D: TRBD2; V: TRBV2; size: NA; CDR3: CASSASGGAGDTQYF; DNA: TGTGCCAGCAGTGCTAGCGGGGGGGCCGGAGATACGCAGTATTTT
J: TRBJ2-5; length: 14; D: NA; V: TRBV27; size: NA; CDR3: CASSLRRSQETQYF; DNA: TGTGCCAGCAGTTTACGGCGGAGTCAAGAGACCCAGTACTTC
J: TRBJ2-5; length: 15; D: NA; V: TRBV6-5; size: NA; CDR3: CASSYWSGHQETQYF; DNA: TGTGCCAGCAGTTACTGGTCAGGCCACCAAGAGACCCAGTACTTC
J: TRBJ1-4; length: 15; D: NA; V: TRBV5-1; size: once; CDR3: CASSPPGTKNEKLFF; DNA: TGCGCCAGCAGCCCCCCCGGGACAAAGAATGAAAAACTGTTTTTT
J: TRBJ2-3; length: 15; D: NA; V: TRBV6-5; size: NA; CDR3: CASSYSDIGTDTQYF; DNA: TGTGCCAGCAGTTACTCAGATATAGGCACAGATACGCAGTATTTT
J: TRBJ2-3; length: 15; D: NA; V: TRBV6-5; size: NA; CDR3: CASSKSGHNTDTQYF; DNA: TGTGCCAGCAGCAAAAGTGGCCACAACACAGATACGCAGTATTTT
J: TRBJ1-5; length: 12; D: NA; V: TRBV30; size: NA; CDR3: CAWSEGGQPQHF; DNA: TGTGCCTGGAGTGAGGGGGGACAGCCCCAGCATTTT
J: TRBJ2-2; length: 14; D: NA; V: TRBV15; size: NA; CDR3: CATSRDGGPGELFF; DNA: TGTGCCACCAGCAGAGATGGCGGCCCCGGGGAGCTGTTTTTT
J: TRBJ1-1; length: 15; D: TRBD1; V: TRBV6-5; size: once; CDR3: CASGTGRLLDTEAFF; DNA: TGTGCCAGCGGGACAGGGAGGCTTTTAGACACTGAAGCTTTCTTT
J: TRBJ1-6; length: 13; D: NA; V: TRBV18; size: NA; CDR3: CASSHGPDSPLHF; DNA: TGTGCCAGCTCCCACGGACCTGATTCACCCCTCCACTTT
J: TRBJ1-4; length: 13; D: NA; V: TRBV28; size: NA; CDR3: CATTEGMDEKLFF; DNA: TGTGCCACTACGGAGGGGATGGACGAAAAACTGTTTTTT
J: TRBJ2-5; length: 11; D: NA; V: TRBV10-2; size: NA; CDR3: CASSGTETQYF; DNA: TGCGCCAGCTCAGGGACCGAGACCCAGTACTTC
J: TRBJ1-2; length: 16; D: NA; V: TRBV11-3; size: NA; CDR3: CASSLDTPLSGNGYTF; DNA: TGTGCCAGCAGCTTAGATACACCACTTTCAGGGAATGGCTACACCTTC
J: TRBJ2-5; length: 15; D: TRBD1; V: TRBV10-3; size: NA; CDR3: CAISESPAGGETQYF; DNA: TGTGCCATCAGTGAGTCTCCGGCAGGGGGTGAGACCCAGTACTTC
J: TRBJ1-5; length: 15; D: NA; V: TRBV12-5; size: NA; CDR3: CASWRGPGRGQPQHF; DNA: TGTGCTAGTTGGAGGGGCCCCGGACGTGGTCAGCCCCAGCATTTT
J: TRBJ1-5; length: 14; D: NA; V: TRBV27; size: NA; CDR3: CASSARRNNQPQHF; DNA: TGTGCCAGCAGCGCTAGACGGAACAATCAGCCCCAGCATTTT
J: TRBJ2-7; length: 15; D: NA; V: TRBV6-5; size: NA; CDR3: CASSRPGQVYERQYF; DNA: TGTGCCAGCAGTCGCCCGGGACAAGTCTACGAGCGGCAGTACTTC
J: TRBJ1-2; length: 13; D: TRBD1; V: TRBV11-1; size: NA; CDR3: CASSRDRDYGYTF; DNA: TGTGCCAGCAGCCGGGACAGGGATTATGGCTACACCTTC
J: TRBJ2-7; length: 11; D: NA; V: TRBV29-1; size: NA; CDR3: CSVRRSDEQYF; DNA: TGCAGCGTGAGAAGGTCAGACGAGCAGTACTTC
J: TRBJ2-7; length: 15; D: NA; V: TRBV6-5; size: NA; CDR3: CASSRQLSGVGEQYF; DNA: TGTGCCAGCAGTCGACAGCTAAGTGGGGTCGGGGAGCAGTACTTC
J: TRBJ1-1; length: 14; D: NA; V: TRBV11-2; size: NA; CDR3: CASSDRGLNTEAFF; DNA: TGTGCCAGCAGCGATCGGGGCCTGAACACTGAAGCTTTCTTT
J: TRBJ2-1; length: 11; D: NA; V: TRBV19; size: NA; CDR3: CASSVANEQFF; DNA: TGTGCCAGTAGTGTGGCCAATGAGCAGTTCTTC
J: TRBJ2-3; length: 15; D: NA; V: TRBV2; size: once; CDR3: CASSEAAAVTDTQYF; DNA: TGTGCCAGCAGTGAAGCGGCGGCTGTCACAGATACGCAGTATTTT
J: TRBJ2-7; length: 11; D: NA; V: TRBV30; size: NA; CDR3: CAWTGAREQYF; DNA: TGTGCCTGGACAGGGGCTCGCGAGCAGTACTTC
J: TRBJ2-5; length: 16; D: NA; V: TRBV9; size: once; CDR3: CASSVEEGRLGETQYF; DNA: TGTGCCAGCAGCGTAGAGGAGGGGCGTTTGGGTGAGACCCAGTACTTC
J: TRBJ2-1; length: 15; D: TRBD2; V: TRBV9; size: NA; CDR3: CASSAGTSSYNEQFF; DNA: TGTGCCAGCAGCGCCGGGACTAGCTCCTACAATGAGCAGTTCTTC
J: TRBJ2-7; length: 14; D: NA; V: TRBV27; size: NA; CDR3: CASSLGLASYEQYF; DNA: TGTGCCAGCAGTTTGGGACTCGCGTCCTACGAGCAGTACTTC
J: TRBJ2-7; length: 17; D: TRBD2; V: TRBV7-8; size: NA; CDR3: CASSLEVGLAGSYEQYF; DNA: TGTGCCAGCAGCTTAGAGGTGGGACTAGCGGGCTCCTACGAGCAGTACTTC
J: TRBJ1-5; length: 17; D: TRBD1; V: TRBV30; size: NA; CDR3: CAWSVHPAGTGGQPQHF; DNA: TGTGCCTGGAGTGTACACCCAGCTGGGACAGGGGGTCAGCCCCAGCATTTT
J: TRBJ1-4; length: 15; D: TRBD1; V: TRBV10-3; size: NA; CDR3: CAISESPTQGEKLFF; DNA: TGTGCCATCAGTGAGTCCCCCACACAGGGGGAAAAACTGTTTTTT
J: TRBJ2-3; length: 18; D: TRBD2; V: TRBV9; size: NA; CDR3: CASSAFVAIAGGPDTQYF; DNA: TGTGCCAGCAGCGCCTTCGTCGCTATAGCGGGAGGGCCCGATACGCAGTATTTT
J: TRBJ1-5; length: 15; D: NA; V: TRBV7-4; size: NA; CDR3: CASSYRLVSNQPQHF; DNA: TGTGCCAGCAGCTATCGATTAGTCAGCAATCAGCCCCAGCATTTT
J: TRBJ1-6; length: 16; D: TRBD1; V: TRBV28; size: NA; CDR3: CASSPAIGGHNSPLHF; DNA: TGTGCCAGCAGCCCAGCGATAGGGGGCCATAATTCACCCCTCCACTTT
J: TRBJ1-5; length: 15; D: NA; V: TRBV5-1; size: NA; CDR3: CASSLESGLGQPQHF; DNA: TGCGCCAGCAGCTTGGAATCAGGGTTGGGTCAGCCCCAGCATTTT
J: TRBJ2-7; length: 15; D: NA; V: TRBV27; size: NA; CDR3: CASSFKQGLPYEQYF; DNA: TGTGCCAGCAGTTTTAAGCAGGGACTGCCCTACGAGCAGTACTTC
J: TRBJ2-2; length: 15; D: NA; V: TRBV6-9; size: once; CDR3: CASRQEGLATGELFF; DNA: TGTGCCAGCAGGCAGGAGGGGCTGGCCACCGGGGAGCTGTTTTTT
J: TRBJ2-1; length: 13; D: TRBD2; V: TRBV19; size: NA; CDR3: CASQGLAGNVQFF; DNA: TGTGCCAGTCAGGGACTAGCGGGTAATGTGCAGTTCTTC
J: TRBJ2-5; length: 17; D: TRBD2; V: TRBV7-6; size: once; CDR3: CASSWGPGLADRETQYF; DNA: TGTGCCAGCAGCTGGGGTCCCGGACTAGCGGATCGAGAGACCCAGTACTTC
J: TRBJ2-7; length: 13; D: NA; V: TRBV10-1; size: NA; CDR3: CASSEFGGREQYF; DNA: TGCGCCAGCAGTGAGTTCGGGGGTCGCGAGCAGTACTTC
J: TRBJ2-5; length: 18; D: NA; V: TRBV7-6; size: NA; CDR3: CASSSPEVETEGEETQYF; DNA: TGTGCCAGCAGCTCACCCGAGGTGGAGACGGAGGGGGAAGAGACCCAGTACTTC